These 14 T cell receptor beta chains were sequenced from one sample in a study of blood T cell repertoires in COVID-19. The repertoire was sequenced with immunoSEQ multiplex PCR; TCRdb's copy has only in-frame clones and lacks some. The sample lists roughly 340,000 clones; more than 75% were seen once. The specimen was PBMCs or T cells enriched from blood (not recorded which). The receptors here all came from a man aged 40-49 years in a cohort exposed to, infected with or recovered from COVID-19 (not recorded which).

The rearrangement uses TRBV10-1 and TRBJ2-1; 14 bases are a match to TRBD2. The CDR3 length is 19 residues. The V gene's germline CDR1 is WNHNN and CDR2 SYGVQD (reference sequence). V gave up 6 bases and J gave up 4 bases; unmatched junction bases: 14. In DNA, the CDR3 is TGCGCCAGCAGGGGTCAGACTAGCGGGAGGGCCACCCGTTACAATGAGCAGTTCTTC. Protein: CASRGQTSGRATRYNEQFF.

In its sample, this clone was seen a few times. This chain joins TRBV5-1 and TRBJ2-7; tentative D call: TRBD1 (5 bases). Germline V CDR1 and CDR2: SGHRS, YFSETQ. Deletions cut 4 bases from V and 2 bases from J, with 13 bases between. The CDR3 spans 14 residues. CDR3 protein: CASSGTGEAYEQYF. CDR3 DNA: TGCGCCAGCAGCGGAACAGGAGAAGCCTACGAGCAGTACTTC.

V gene TRBV2 combines with J gene TRBJ2-7, with 7 bases matching TRBD2. Per germline, CDR1 SNHLY and CDR2 FYNNEI. There are 17 residues in the CDR3. V was pared by 0 bases and J by 1 base, with 9 bases of the junction left unmatched. CDR3 bases: TGTGCCAGCAGTGAAGCGCTTCGGGGCGGGAGTTCCTACGAGCAGTACTTC. As protein: CASSEALRGGSSYEQYF.

V usage is TRBV5-4 and J usage is TRBJ2-2; 14 bases are a match to TRBD2. V trimming: 4 bases; J trimming: 1 base; junction bases outside the gene matches: 6. CDR1 is SGHNT, CDR2 YYREEE, per germline (reference sequence). This CDR3 region has 18 residues. Written as DNA, the CDR3 is TGTGCCAGCAGCAAGGGACTAGCGGGGGCCCAGAACACCGGGGAGCTGTTTTTT. Protein sequence: CASSKGLAGAQNTGELFF.

The chain couples TRBV11-2 to TRBJ2-3; tentative D call: TRBD2 (5 bases). V shed 6 bases and J shed 5 bases, with 12 bases lying between them. Germline loops: CDR1 SGHAT, CDR2 FQNNGV. The CDR3 is made up of 13 amino acids. The CDR3 region is CASRPESGDTQYF. For the CDR3, the DNA is TGTGCCAGCAGACCCGAGAGCGGAGATACGCAGTATTTT.

This sequence joins TRBV7-9 and TRBJ2-7; 13 bases fit TRBD2. Germline V CDR1 and CDR2: SEHNR, FQNEAQ (reference sequence). CDR3 length: 16 amino acids. The V segment lost 3 bases and the J segment 6 bases; nucleotides outside the gene matches: 8. CDR3 sequence: CASSFTSGRASGEQYF. The CDR3 DNA follows: TGTGCCAGCAGCTTCACTAGCGGGAGGGCCTCGGGCGAGCAGTACTTC.

The chain recombines TRBV27 with TRBJ2-2, with a tentative D call TRBD2 (5 bases). This CDR3 comprises 17 residues. Germline V CDR1 and CDR2: MNHEY, SMNVEV (reference sequence). The V and J ends lost 2 bases and 2 bases respectively, with 15 bases between them. CDR3 DNA: TGTGCCAGCAGTTTACTTTTGGGTTCGGGAAACACCGGGGAGCTGTTTTTT. It codes for CASSLLLGSGNTGELFF.

The chain employs TRBV21-1 and TRBJ2-1; the table's D call TRBD2 went unverified against the DNA. TRBV21-1 has pseudogene status. This CDR3 is 16 amino acids long. The CDR3 coding sequence is TGTGCCAGCAGCGGGTGGGAGTTACCCTCCTACAATGAGCAGTTCTTC. This gives the protein CASSGWELPSYNEQFF.

This chain joins TRBV21-1 and TRBJ2-3; the table's TRBD2 call for D was not verified on the DNA. TRBV21-1 is a recognized pseudogene. The CDR3 contains 15 residues. The CDR3 reads CASSVWLAGTDTQYF. CDR3 coding DNA: TGTGCCAGCAGCGTCTGGCTAGCAGGTACAGATACGCAGTATTTT.

The chain combines TRBV3-1 (or the pseudogene TRBV3-2) with TRBJ1-2; D remains ambiguous. The CDR3 consists of 17 residues. CDR1 is LGHDT and CDR2 is YNNKEL in the germline V gene (reference sequence). The V gene lost 0 bases and the J gene lost 4 bases, with 18 bases spanning the gap. This chain's CDR3 is CASSQDPGSVSSYGYTF. The CDR3 bases are TGTGCCAGCAGCCAAGATCCTGGGAGTGTCTCGTCCTATGGCTACACCTTC.

The rearrangement joins TRBV3-1 (or the pseudogene TRBV3-2) to TRBJ1-5; maybe TRBD1 (6 bases). V was trimmed by 4 bases and J by 7 bases, leaving 11 bases between them. The length of the CDR3 is 13 residues. The V gene's germline CDR1 is LGHDT and CDR2 YNNKEL (reference sequence). CDR3 sequence reads: CASSPGVEQPQHF. The CDR3 nucleotides read TGTGCCAGCAGCCCAGGGGTTGAGCAGCCCCAGCATTTT.

This clone is a singleton in its sample. The CDR3 nucleotides are TGTGCCAGCAGCCAAGACAGGGTTCGCTACACCTTC. Translating it yields CASSQDRVRYTF. The chain recombines TRBV3-1 (or the pseudogene TRBV3-2) with TRBJ1-2; tentatively, D is TRBD1 (5 bases). Germline assignment: CDR1 LGHDT and CDR2 YNNKEL (reference sequence). V was pared by 0 bases and J by 9 bases, with 8 bases between. The CDR3 has 12 residues.

V usage is TRBV6-5 and J usage is TRBJ1-3, with D possibly TRBD1 on 6 matching bases. V shed 5 bases and J shed 1 base, with 9 bases lying between them. This CDR3 is built from 14 residues. Looked up from germline, CDR1 is MNHEY and CDR2 is SVGAGI. CDR3 sequence: CASSRTDSGNTIYF. DNA of the CDR3: TGTGCCAGCAGTCGGACAGATTCTGGAAACACCATATATTTT.

This chain joins TRBV4-1 and TRBJ2-7; tentative D call: TRBD2 (6 bases). Deletions cut 4 bases from V and 4 bases from J, with 14 bases between. This CDR3 spans 14 amino acids. Germline assignment: CDR1 MGHRA and CDR2 YSYEKL. The CDR3 nucleotides read TGCGCCAGCAGCCCTGCGGTGGCGGGGTACGAGCAGTACTTC. Translation: CASSPAVAGYEQYF.